This note documents a single T cell receptor beta chain sequence. Generated by immunoSEQ multiplex PCR, the TCRdb table keeps only in-frame clones and is missing some. The table records 700,000 or so clones, 75% to 90% of them present only once. Germline loops: CDR1 MNHNS, CDR2 SASEGT. J lost 8 bases, V lost 5 bases, and 8 bases had no gene match. The CDR3 is made up of 13 amino acids. The record originates from a study of shared T cell receptors in the human thymus. These records were also assigned to another study, of human thymus T cells. That work adds: Thymic samples were excised during corrective heart operations. Thymic TCR repertoires of unrelated people reportedly overlapped highly.

The sequence was obtained from a girl under three years old with a congenital heart defect. The rearrangement joins TRBV6-1 to TRBJ1-2; 7 bases align to TRBD1. Input material: thymocytes. CDR3 nucleotide sequence: TGTGCCAGCAGTCTACGACAGGGCCTGGGCTACACCTTC. Its translation: CASSLRQGLGYTF.